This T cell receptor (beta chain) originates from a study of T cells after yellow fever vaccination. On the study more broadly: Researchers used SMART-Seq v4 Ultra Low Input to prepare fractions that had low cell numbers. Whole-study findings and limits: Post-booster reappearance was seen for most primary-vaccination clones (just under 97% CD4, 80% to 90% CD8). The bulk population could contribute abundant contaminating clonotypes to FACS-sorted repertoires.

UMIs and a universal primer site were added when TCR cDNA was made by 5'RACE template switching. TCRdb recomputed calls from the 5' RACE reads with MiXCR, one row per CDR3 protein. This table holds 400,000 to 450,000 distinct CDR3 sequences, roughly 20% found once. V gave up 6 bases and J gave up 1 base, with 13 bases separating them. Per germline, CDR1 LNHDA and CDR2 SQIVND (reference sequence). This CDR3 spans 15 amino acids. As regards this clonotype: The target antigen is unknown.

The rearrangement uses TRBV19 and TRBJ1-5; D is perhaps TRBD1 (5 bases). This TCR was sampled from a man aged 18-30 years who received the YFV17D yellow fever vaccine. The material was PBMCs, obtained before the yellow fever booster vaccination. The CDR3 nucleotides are TGTGCCAGTAGGCATAGGACACTCAGCAATCAGCCCCAGCATTTT. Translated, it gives CASRHRTLSNQPQHF. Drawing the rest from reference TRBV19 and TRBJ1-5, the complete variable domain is DGGITQSPKYLFRKEGQNVTLSCEQNLNHDAMYWYRQDPGQGLRLIYYSQIVNDFQKGDIAEGYSVSREKKESFPLTVTSAQKNPTAFYLCASRHRTLSNQPQHFGDGTRLSIL.